The clone carrying this T cell receptor (beta chain) was counted only a few times. The junction and the germline gene differ at one end; a read error may be behind it. These data originate in a study of OX40 agonist ivuxolimab in advanced cancers. Study information: At doses from 0.01 to 10 mg/kg, patients were given intravenous ivuxolimab every 2 weeks.

Patients were ruled out by autoimmune disease history or systemic immunosuppression. Blood sampling was done at baseline, cycle 4 day 1, and cycle 7 day 1. Profiling relied on immunoSEQ multiplex PCR, and the TCRdb table lists in-frame clones only, not all of them. The table has just over 7,500 clones, roughly 88% seen once; the top ten hold 1.5% to 2%. Sample: CD4+ or CD8+ T cells sorted from blood, taken in a trial of the OX40 agonist ivuxolimab. The sequence derives from an adult with an advanced solid tumor such as melanoma, head and neck, liver or kidney cancer.

The CDR3 region has the DNA TGCGCCAGCAGCCAAGATCCCTCGGACAGGCGGCTCGACTTT. This gives the protein CASSQDPSDRRLDF. This chain joins TRBV4-1 and TRBJ1-6, with 7 bases matching TRBD1. The germline CDR1 and CDR2 sequences are MGHRA and YSYEKL. This CDR3 is 14 amino acids long.